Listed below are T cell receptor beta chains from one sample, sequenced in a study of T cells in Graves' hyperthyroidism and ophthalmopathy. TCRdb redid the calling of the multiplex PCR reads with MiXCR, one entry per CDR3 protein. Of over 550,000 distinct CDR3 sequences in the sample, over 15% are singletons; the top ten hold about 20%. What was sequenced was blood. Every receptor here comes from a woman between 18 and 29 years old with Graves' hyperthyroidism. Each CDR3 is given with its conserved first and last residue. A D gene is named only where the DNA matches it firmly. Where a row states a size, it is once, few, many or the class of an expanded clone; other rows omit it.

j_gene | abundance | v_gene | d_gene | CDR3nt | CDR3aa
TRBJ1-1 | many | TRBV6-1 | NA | TGTGCCAGCAGAGAGACAGTGAACACTGAAGCTTTCTTT | CASRETVNTEAFF
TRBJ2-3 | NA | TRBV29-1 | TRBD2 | TGCAGCGTTGGCAGACTAGCGGGGGTCACAGATACGCAGTATTTT | CSVGRLAGVTDTQYF
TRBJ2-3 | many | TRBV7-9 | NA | TGTGCCAGCAGCTCGGCCGGGACGGCGGGAGATACGCAGTATTTT | CASSSAGTAGDTQYF
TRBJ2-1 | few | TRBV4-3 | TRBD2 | TGCGCCAGCAGCCAACTTAGCGGGGGTAATGAGCAGTTCTTC | CASSQLSGGNEQFF
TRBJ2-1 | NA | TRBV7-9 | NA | TGTGCCAGCAGCTTAGCGGGGGTCTTAGGCAATGAGCAGTTCTTC | CASSLAGVLGNEQFF
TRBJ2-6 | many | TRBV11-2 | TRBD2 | TGTGCCAGCAGCGACACCCCCGGACTAGCGGGAGAAGCTGGGGCCAACGTCCTGACTTTC | CASSDTPGLAGEAGANVLTF
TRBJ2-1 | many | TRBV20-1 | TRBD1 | TGCAGTGCTAGAGAGCCAGACAGGGGTTCCAATGAGCAGTTCTTC | CSAREPDRGSNEQFF
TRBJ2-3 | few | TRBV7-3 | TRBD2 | TGTGCCAGCAGCTTGGGTGGGGGGGTGGCTGATACGCAGTATTTT | CASSLGGGVADTQYF
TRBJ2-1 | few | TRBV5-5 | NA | TGTGCCAGCAGCCTTTGGGCCCACCGGTATGAGCAGTTCTTC | CASSLWAHRYEQFF
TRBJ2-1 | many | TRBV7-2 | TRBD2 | TGTGCCAGCAGCTACCGGGGGGGACTGAATCCTAACAATGAGCAGTTCTTC | CASSYRGGLNPNNEQFF
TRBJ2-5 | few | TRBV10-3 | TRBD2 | TGTGCCATCAGTGACGGGACTAGCGGGGATCAAGAGACCCAGTACTTC | CAISDGTSGDQETQYF
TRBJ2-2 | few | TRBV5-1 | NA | TGCGCCAGCAGCTTGGAGTTTCTGAACACCGGGGAGCTGTTTTTT | CASSLEFLNTGELFF
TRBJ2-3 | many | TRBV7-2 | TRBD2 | TGTGCCAGCAGCGCAGGACTAGCGGGGGAGGATACGCAGTATTTT | CASSAGLAGEDTQYF
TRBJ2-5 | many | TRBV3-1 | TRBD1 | TGTGCCAGCAGCCAAGATAGGGGGCTCCAAGAGACCCAGTACTTC | CASSQDRGLQETQYF
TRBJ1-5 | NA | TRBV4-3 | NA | TGCGCCAGCAGCCATACGGCATATAGCAATCAGCCCCAGCATTTT | CASSHTAYSNQPQHF
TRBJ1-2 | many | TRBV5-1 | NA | TGCGCCAGCAGCACTAATGACGATGGCTACACCTTC | CASSTNDDGYTF
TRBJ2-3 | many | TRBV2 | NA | TGTGCCAGCAGTGAGGGAGCAGATACGCAGTATTTT | CASSEGADTQYF
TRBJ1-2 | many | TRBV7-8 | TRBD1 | TGTGCCAGCAGCCCGGAGAACAGGGGTGACTATGGCTACACCTTC | CASSPENRGDYGYTF
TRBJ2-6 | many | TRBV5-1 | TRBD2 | TGCGCCAGCAGCTTTGTTAGCGGGAGCTCTGGGGCCAACGTCCTGACTTTC | CASSFVSGSSGANVLTF
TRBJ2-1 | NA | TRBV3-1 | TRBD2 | TGTGCCAGCAGCCCCATAGAAGAGGTACTAGCGGGGGGCGGTGAGCAGTTCTTC | CASSPIEEVLAGGGEQFF
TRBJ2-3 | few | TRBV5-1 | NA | TGCGCCAGCAGCCCCTACCAGGGGAGAACAGATACGCAGTATTTT | CASSPYQGRTDTQYF
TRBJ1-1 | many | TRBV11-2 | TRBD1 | TGTGCCAGCAGCGCCCGGACAGGGGGTCTAGACACTGAAGCTTTCTTT | CASSARTGGLDTEAFF
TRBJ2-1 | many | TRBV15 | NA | TGTGCCACCAGCAGCCCATCCCGAGGGGACAATGAGCAGTTCTTC | CATSSPSRGDNEQFF
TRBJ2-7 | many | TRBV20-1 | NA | TGCAGTGCTAGAGTAACGGGGCTCGACTACGAGCAGTACTTC | CSARVTGLDYEQYF
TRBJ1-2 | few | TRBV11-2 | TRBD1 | TGTGCCAGCAGCACACCCCGGGACAGGGGTTCTGGCTACACCTTC | CASSTPRDRGSGYTF
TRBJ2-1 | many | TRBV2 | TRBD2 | TGTGCCAGCAACAACGGAGGGGTAGCGGGAGCAACTTACAATGAGCAGTTCTTC | CASNNGGVAGATYNEQFF
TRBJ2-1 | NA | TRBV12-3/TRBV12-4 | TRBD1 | TGTGCCAGCAGTCTCTACAGGGGCAATGAGCAGTTCTTC | CASSLYRGNEQFF
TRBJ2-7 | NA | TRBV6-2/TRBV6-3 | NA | TGTGCCGGCAGCCAGGGTCTCGAGCAGTACTTC | CAGSQGLEQYF
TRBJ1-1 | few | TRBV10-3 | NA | TGTGCCATCAGTGAGGGTATGGGACCGGGCGCTTTCTTT | CAISEGMGPGAFF
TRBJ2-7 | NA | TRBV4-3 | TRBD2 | TGCGCCAGCAGCCCCTACTCGAGCGGGGGCTACGAGCAGTACTTC | CASSPYSSGGYEQYF
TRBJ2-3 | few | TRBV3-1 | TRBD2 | TGTGCCAGCAGCCACCTGACTAGCGGAGTGGGCACAGATACGCAGTATTTT | CASSHLTSGVGTDTQYF
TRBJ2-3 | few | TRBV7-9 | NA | TGTGCCAGCAGCCAAGGGTTTGCGGATACGCAGTATTTT | CASSQGFADTQYF
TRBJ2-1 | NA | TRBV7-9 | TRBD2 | TGTGGAGCGGGGACCTACAATGAGCAGTTCTTC | CGAGTYNEQFF
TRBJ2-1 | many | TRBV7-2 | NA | TGTGCCAGCAGCTCCTCCAATGAGCAGTTCTTC | CASSSSNEQFF
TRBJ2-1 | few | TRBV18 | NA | TGTGCCAGCTCACCTCGCATTCTAGCTCCGGGGGCAACATACAATGAGCAGTTCTTC | CASSPRILAPGATYNEQFF
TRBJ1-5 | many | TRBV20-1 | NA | TGCAGTGCTAGAGGAATAGACCGAATCGATCAGCCCCAGCATTTT | CSARGIDRIDQPQHF
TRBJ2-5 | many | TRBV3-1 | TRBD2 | TGTGCCAGCAGCCCCCGGACTAGCGGGGGGGAAGAGACCCAGTACTTC | CASSPRTSGGEETQYF
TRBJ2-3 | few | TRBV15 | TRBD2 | TGTGCCACCAGCAGACGGACGACTAGCGGGGGCGCAGATACGCAGTATTTT | CATSRRTTSGGADTQYF
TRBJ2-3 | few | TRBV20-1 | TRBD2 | TGCAGCATGATAGCGGGAGCAGGCACAGATACGCAGTATTTT | CSMIAGAGTDTQYF
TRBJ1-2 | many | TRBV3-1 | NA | TGTGCCAGCAGCCAAGCTACGGGCAGTTCCTATGGCTACACCTTC | CASSQATGSSYGYTF
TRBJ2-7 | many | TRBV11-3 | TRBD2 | TGTGCCAGCAGCTTACTAGCGGGGGCCGACTACGAGCAGTACTTC | CASSLLAGADYEQYF
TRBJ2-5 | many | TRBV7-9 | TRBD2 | TGTGCCAGCAGCTTAGGGGCGACTAGCGGGAGTGTGGAGACCCAGTACTTC | CASSLGATSGSVETQYF
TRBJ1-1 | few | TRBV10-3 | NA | TGTGCCATCAGTGAATCAGAGAACACTGAAGCTTTCTTT | CAISESENTEAFF
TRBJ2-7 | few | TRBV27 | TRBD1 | TGTGCCAGCAGTTTATTCCCAACAGGGGCGGGTTACGAGCAGTACTTC | CASSLFPTGAGYEQYF